These T cell receptor beta chains were read from a single sample in a study of beta chain features in type 1 diabetes. The assay was immunoSEQ multiplex PCR, and TCRdb's table has in-frame clones only and misses some. The sample has 200,000 to 250,000 clones, approximately 13% seen once. Input material: naive CD4+ T cells from blood. These receptors all stem from a man aged 25-40 years with type 1 diabetes. Both conserved end residues are trimmed from each CDR3. A D gene is named only where the DNA matches it firmly. The size entry is marked missing in some rows and otherwise reads once, few, many or a size class.

cdr3_length j_call v_call clone_size d_call cdr3_aa
12 TRBJ2-5 TRBV2 . TRBD1 ATTDRGLGETQY
11 TRBJ1-1 TRBV7-9 . . ASSSIAGTEAF
10 TRBJ1-2 TRBV5-8 . . ASSLRGYGYT
9 TRBJ1-1 TRBV2 . . ASETSTEAF
14 TRBJ2-3 TRBV11-2 few . ASSLAYSPSTDTQY
10 TRBJ2-7 TRBV10-3 few . AISAIGVEQY
13 TRBJ2-2 TRBV6-5 . TRBD1 ASSEQGAGTGELF
12 TRBJ1-2 TRBV5-1 few TRBD1 ASSPQGGGYGYT
12 TRBJ2-3 TRBV7-9 . . ASSLEASTDTQY
12 TRBJ2-3 TRBV7-9 . . ASSPDRPTDTQY
11 TRBJ2-1 TRBV29-1 few TRBD1 SVADRGLSEQF